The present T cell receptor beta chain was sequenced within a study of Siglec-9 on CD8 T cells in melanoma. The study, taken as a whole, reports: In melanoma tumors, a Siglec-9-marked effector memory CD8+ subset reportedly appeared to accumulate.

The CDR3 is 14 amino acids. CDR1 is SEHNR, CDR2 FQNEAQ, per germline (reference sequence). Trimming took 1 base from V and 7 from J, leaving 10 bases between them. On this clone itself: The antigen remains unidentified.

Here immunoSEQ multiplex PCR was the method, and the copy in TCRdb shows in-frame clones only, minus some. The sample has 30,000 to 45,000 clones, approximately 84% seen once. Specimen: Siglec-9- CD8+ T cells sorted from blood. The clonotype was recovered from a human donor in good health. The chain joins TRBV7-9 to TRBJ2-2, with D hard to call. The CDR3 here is CASSLGTWDGELFF. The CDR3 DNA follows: TGTGCCAGCAGCTTAGGAACATGGGACGGGGAGCTGTTTTTT.